This is a list of T cell receptor beta chains from one sample in a study of neurological immune-mediated disorders. TCRdb reprocessed the 5' RACE reads via MiXCR and lists one record per CDR3 protein. The data show about 71,000 distinct CDR3 sequences, roughly an eighth seen once. The specimen was PBMCs. These receptors all stem from a female donor with HTLV-1-associated myelopathy (HAM/TSP). Both conserved end residues are part of each CDR3. D genes are given only for firm matches. The size of a clone is reported for some rows only, either as once, few or many, or as a class for expanded clones.

CDR3 protein | CDR3 DNA | clone size | J gene | CDR3 length | D gene | V gene
CASSQEGGRNTGELFF | TGTGCCAGCAGCCAAGAGGGGGGGCGGAACACCGGGGAGCTGTTTTTT | few | TRBJ2-2 | 16 | - | TRBV4-2
CASSYSISGGTDTQYF | TGTGCCAGCAGTTACTCGATTAGCGGGGGAACGGATACGCAGTATTTT | many | TRBJ2-3 | 16 | TRBD2 | TRBV6-5
CASSLRTGPYEQYF | TGTGCCAGCAGCTTAAGGACGGGACCCTACGAGCAGTACTTC | - | TRBJ2-7 | 14 | - | TRBV11-2
CSISGVAGADTQYF | TGTTCCATAAGTGGGGTAGCGGGGGCAGATACGCAGTATTTT | - | TRBJ2-3 | 14 | TRBD2 | TRBV10-3
CASSLRSLNQPQHF | TGTGCCAGCAGCTTACGGAGCCTCAATCAGCCCCAGCATTTT | many | TRBJ1-5 | 14 | - | TRBV5-6
CSVEGGQDDQFF | TGCAGCGTTGAAGGGGGACAGGATGATCAGTTCTTC | - | TRBJ2-1 | 12 | TRBD1 | TRBV29-1
CASSQEAIRGQYF | TGCGCCAGCAGCCAAGAAGCGATACGAGGGCAGTACTTC | many | TRBJ2-7 | 13 | - | TRBV4-1
CSSALSSYEQYF | TGCAGCAGCGCGCTGTCTTCCTACGAGCAGTACTTC | many | TRBJ2-7 | 12 | - | TRBV20-1
CASTNPGGRKDYGYTF | TGTGCCAGCACCAACCCGGGGGGGCGCAAGGACTATGGCTACACCTTC | many | TRBJ1-2 | 16 | - | TRBV28
CSARDRLVDEAFF | TGCAGTGCTCGGGACCGATTAGTAGATGAAGCTTTCTTT | many | TRBJ1-1 | 13 | - | TRBV20-1
CATSRVPINSPLHF | TGTGCCACCAGCAGAGTCCCAATCAATTCACCCCTCCACTTT | many | TRBJ1-6 | 14 | - | TRBV15
CASSPGASGQETQYF | TGTGCCAGCAGCCCGGGGGCTAGCGGGCAAGAGACCCAGTACTTC | many | TRBJ2-5 | 15 | TRBD2 | TRBV2
CASSYSGASPYEQYF | TGTGCCAGCAGTTACTCTGGGGCCAGCCCCTACGAGCAGTACTTC | few | TRBJ2-7 | 15 | - | TRBV6-6
CASSAGTGAFF | TGTGCCAGCAGCGCAGGGACAGGAGCTTTCTTT | many | TRBJ1-1 | 11 | TRBD1 | TRBV7-9
CASSLDNGRAQYF | TGTGCCAGCAGCTTAGATAATGGTCGGGCCCAGTACTTC | many | TRBJ2-5 | 13 | - | TRBV11-2
CSARDPRQYYEQYF | TGCAGTGCTAGAGATCCCAGGCAGTACTACGAGCAGTACTTC | many | TRBJ2-7 | 14 | - | TRBV20-1
CASSAQMNGKLFF | TGTGCCAGCAGTGCCCAGATGAATGGAAAACTGTTTTTT | many | TRBJ1-4 | 13 | - | TRBV6-1
CASSPGGMGRGNEQFF | TGTGCCAGCAGCCCCGGGGGCATGGGGAGGGGGAATGAGCAGTTCTTC | many | TRBJ2-1 | 16 | - | TRBV7-2
CSARFLSTDTQYF | TGCAGTGCTAGGTTCCTCAGCACAGATACGCAGTATTTT | many | TRBJ2-3 | 13 | - | TRBV20-1
CASSLLGQGANVLTF | TGTGCCAGCAGCTTGTTGGGACAGGGGGCCAACGTCCTGACTTTC | many | TRBJ2-6 | 15 | TRBD1 | TRBV7-9
CASSREGTNYGYTF | TGCGCCAGCAGCCGCGAGGGTACTAACTATGGCTACACCTTC | many | TRBJ1-2 | 14 | - | TRBV5-1
CASRGTGSREQYF | TGTGCCAGCAGGGGGACAGGTAGCAGGGAGCAGTACTTC | many | TRBJ2-7 | 13 | TRBD1 | TRBV28
CASGPLGQPQHF | TGTGCCAGCGGGCCTTTGGGCCAGCCCCAGCATTTT | many | TRBJ1-5 | 12 | - | TRBV12-3/TRBV12-4
CASSLDSGSSQPQHF | TGCGCCAGCAGCTTGGATTCAGGGTCGTCCCAGCCCCAGCATTTT | many | TRBJ1-5 | 15 | - | TRBV5-1
CASTFWGGYEQFF | TGTGCCAGCACCTTTTGGGGTGGCTATGAGCAGTTCTTC | - | TRBJ2-1 | 13 | - | TRBV12-3/TRBV12-4
CASSPPGQGENIQYF | TGCGCCAGCAGTCCCCCGGGACAGGGGGAAAACATTCAGTACTTC | many | TRBJ2-4 | 15 | TRBD1 | TRBV5-1
CASSRGTGSYGYTF | TGCGCCAGCAGCCGAGGGACAGGGAGTTATGGCTACACCTTC | many | TRBJ1-2 | 14 | TRBD1 | TRBV5-1
CASSPTAGGGNTGELFF | TGTGCCAGCAGCCCTACGGCCGGGGGGGGTAACACCGGGGAGCTGTTTTTT | many | TRBJ2-2 | 17 | TRBD2 | TRBV4-2
CASSESERSTDTQYF | TGCGCCAGCAGTGAGAGTGAGCGGAGCACAGATACGCAGTATTTT | few | TRBJ2-3 | 15 | - | TRBV10-2
CASSLAGFSYEQYF | TGCGCCAGCAGCTTGGCGGGTTTCTCCTACGAGCAGTACTTC | many | TRBJ2-7 | 14 | - | TRBV5-1
CATSQLKYQETQYF | TGTGCTACCAGTCAGCTAAAGTACCAAGAGACCCAGTACTTC | many | TRBJ2-5 | 14 | - | TRBV15
CASSQGAGTDTQYF | TGCGCCAGCAGCCAGGGTGCGGGCACAGATACGCAGTATTTT | - | TRBJ2-3 | 14 | - | TRBV5-1